The present T cell receptor gamma chain was sequenced within a study of Vδ1+ human thymocytes. Sequences come from RNA converted to cDNA by reverse transcription. CDR3 amplicons came from multiplex PCR with pooled V-gene forward and constant-region reverse primers. TCRdb reprocessed the multiplex PCR reads using CATT. Of some 6,100 gamma-chain clones listed, approximately 38% are singletons. Germline V CDR1 and CDR2: VINAFY, YDVSNSKD. This CDR3 contains 11 residues. Study-wide results and caveats: Highly polyclonal TRG and TRD repertoires with Gaussian CDR3 length distributions appeared in thymus. Unlike peripheral blood Vdelta1+ controls, thymic delta-chain sequences included approximately 21% Vdelta2 and few Vdelta3. TRG sequences recurred across donors, whereas TRD sequences stayed essentially private.

Thymocytes were sorted as CD3+ TCRVdelta1+ TCRVdelta2- after alphabeta T cell depletion. Between roughly 98% and 99.6% of sorted thymocytes were Vdelta1+. This clone was picked up a small number of times. Its antigen is currently unknown. One end of the junction does not line up with germline, which may come from a read error. This chain uses TRGV5 with TRGJ1 or TRGJ2. The TCR sequence derives from a boy in the first two years of life who had congenital heart surgery. The specimen was Vdelta1+ gamma-delta thymocytes from the thymus. Subset denoted: FACS-sorted CD3+ TCRalphabeta- TCRVdelta1+ TCRVdelta2- thymocytes. The CDR3 is CATWDRLGKVF. DNA of the CDR3: TGTGCCACCTGGGACAGGTTGGGAAAGGTCTTT.